The present TCR beta chain was sequenced within a study of graft-versus-host responses after intestinal transplantation. Notes on the study in general: Within allografts, high graft-versus-host to host-versus-graft clonal ratios were seen among patients with graft-donor T cell macrochimerism. GvH clones surfaced in recipient marrow, some emerging earlier in ileum or blood.

Produced via immunoSEQ multiplex PCR; TCRdb's table is partial and in-frame only. This table holds under 9,000 clones, about 24% found once. Plating combined 200,000 CFSE-labeled responder cells with 200,000 irradiated, violet-dye-labeled stimulator cells. Relative to its sample, this clone is medium-sized (0.01 to 0.1%). Trimming stripped 4 bases from V and 2 bases from J, with 16 bases between. Germline CDR1 and CDR2: SGHRS and YFSETQ. The CDR3 has 15 residues. The chain combines TRBV5-1 with TRBJ2-7; perhaps D is TRBD1 or TRBD2 (6 bases each). The sequences come from alloreactive CD4+ T cells from a mixed lymphocyte reaction culture, collected before intestinal transplant. Subset of the sample: CFSE-low proliferating T cells sorted from approximately six-day pre-transplant mixed lymphocyte reaction (GvH or HvG direction). The sequence came from a human patient who received an intestinal transplant. CDR3 loop: CASSRWGARPYEQYF. CDR3 nucleotides: TGCGCCAGCAGCCGGTGGGGGGCACGACCCTACGAGCAGTACTTC.